A single sample gave rise to the 4 T cell receptor beta chains below, sequenced in a study of cytomegalovirus exposure and HLA in healthy donors. PCR amplification relied on 60 Vbeta primers (plus 13 Jbeta primers). Data came from immunoSEQ multiplex PCR; TCRdb stores just in-frame clones and leaves some out. The sample has 20,000 to 25,000 clones, and its top ten clones hold about a fifth. Sequencing used PBMCs. Every receptor here comes from a man aged 55 to 69 in good health and CMV-seropositive.

The gene calls are TRBV29-1 and TRBJ2-2, with a possible D match to TRBD1 (6 bases). Germline V gene sequence: CDR1 SQVTM, CDR2 ANQGSEA. Trimming pared 5 bases from V and 8 bases from J, leaving 21 bases between. The CDR3 consists of 15 residues. This chain's CDR3 is CSVPPPAGARGELFF. CDR3 DNA sequence: TGCAGCGTTCCCCCTCCGGCAGGGGCGCGGGGGGAGCTGTTTTTT.

This rearrangement joins TRBV6-1 to TRBJ2-7; D remains ambiguous. Trimming cost V 4 bases and J 6 bases, with 10 bases left between them. This CDR3 contains 12 residues. Per the germline V gene, CDR1 is MNHNS and CDR2 is SASEGT. DNA for the CDR3: TGTGCCAGCAGTGCCGGGTTTAGCGAGCAGTACTTC. Translation gives CASSAGFSEQYF.

The genes are TRBV5-6 and TRBJ2-7; 10 nucleotides align to TRBD1. V lost 0 bases, J lost 3 bases, and 6 bases stayed unmatched. The germline CDR1 and CDR2 sequences are SGHDT and YYEEEE. CDR3 size: 16 residues. The CDR3 region is CASSLDRGQGGYEQYF. CDR3 nucleotides: TGTGCCAGCAGCTTGGATCGCGGACAGGGGGGCTACGAGCAGTACTTC.

The chain couples TRBV4-2 to TRBJ2-3; TRBD2 matches at 12 bases. Germline assignment: CDR1 LGHNA and CDR2 YNFKEQ. Trimming at V came to 0 bases and at J to 3 bases, leaving 1 base not matched to a gene. This CDR3 has 16 residues. CDR3 coding DNA: TGTGCCAGCAGCCAAGAGCTAGCGGGAGGGACAGATACGCAGTATTTT. Residues: CASSQELAGGTDTQYF.